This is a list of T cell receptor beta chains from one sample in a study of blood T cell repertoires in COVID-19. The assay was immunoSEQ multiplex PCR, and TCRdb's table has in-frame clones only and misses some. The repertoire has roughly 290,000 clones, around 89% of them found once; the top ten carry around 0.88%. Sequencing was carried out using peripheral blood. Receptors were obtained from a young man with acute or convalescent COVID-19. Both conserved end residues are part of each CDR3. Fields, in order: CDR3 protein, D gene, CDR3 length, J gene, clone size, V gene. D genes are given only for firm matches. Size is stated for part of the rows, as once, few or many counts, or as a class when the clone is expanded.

CASSFTRASTDTQYF . 15 TRBJ2-3 . TRBV5-1
CASSIGTGLYEQYF TRBD1 14 TRBJ2-7 once TRBV9
CASSSPIGQGASNTGELFF TRBD1 19 TRBJ2-2 . TRBV5-1
CASSPGLAGGETQYF TRBD2 15 TRBJ2-5 . TRBV11-3
CASTYRGAGGNTIYF TRBD1 15 TRBJ1-3 . TRBV28
CASTPHPSNQPQHF . 14 TRBJ1-5 . TRBV28
CASSLDYLVEGGYTF . 15 TRBJ1-2 . TRBV7-8
CASSFRGQGEQYF . 13 TRBJ2-7 once TRBV7-8
CASSVGRDSSYEQYF TRBD1 15 TRBJ2-7 . TRBV9
CATSDFAQGASEQFF TRBD1 15 TRBJ2-1 . TRBV24-1
CASAIGAEAFF . 11 TRBJ1-1 . TRBV19
CASSATGFPSNSPLHF . 16 TRBJ1-6 . TRBV9
CASSSADNGEKLFF . 14 TRBJ1-4 . TRBV5-1
CAWSSRGTEAFF . 12 TRBJ1-1 . TRBV30
CASRPTGGVGYGYTF TRBD1 15 TRBJ1-2 few TRBV28
CASSIISISYNEQFF . 15 TRBJ2-1 few TRBV3-1/TRBV3-2
CASSYTGLIPTDTQYF . 16 TRBJ2-3 . TRBV11-2
CASTEGTPPGPYMRYTF . 17 TRBJ1-2 . TRBV4-1
CASSIQGERNSPLHF TRBD1 15 TRBJ1-6 . TRBV7-3
CAWSRGLRTEAFF . 13 TRBJ1-1 . TRBV30
CASSQIPDRGLPFNQPQHF . 19 TRBJ1-5 . TRBV23-1
CASSLRQITDTQYF . 14 TRBJ2-3 . TRBV6-5
CASSWGVDEKLFF . 13 TRBJ1-4 . TRBV28
CASQDRVIGYTF TRBD1 12 TRBJ1-2 . TRBV6-5
CASGGKETQYF . 11 TRBJ2-5 . TRBV5-1
CASSFRQGVLEKLFF TRBD1 15 TRBJ1-4 once TRBV6-5
CASRIDSYSNQPQHF . 15 TRBJ1-5 once TRBV19
CASSLGGMGTEAFF . 14 TRBJ1-1 . TRBV11-3
CASSEQGPGSPLHF . 14 TRBJ1-6 . TRBV2
CASSPPSGGTYNEQFF . 16 TRBJ2-1 . TRBV18
CASSPEQGAGQPQHF TRBD1 15 TRBJ1-5 . TRBV3-1/TRBV3-2
CASSIEGLLGGQPQHF . 16 TRBJ1-5 . TRBV28
CASSLAPRGGTEAFF . 15 TRBJ1-1 . TRBV7-2
CASSLREQASNEQFF . 15 TRBJ2-1 . TRBV7-2
CASSKDSYGYTF . 12 TRBJ1-2 . TRBV21-1
CASSLLHRGTSFYEQFF TRBD2 17 TRBJ2-1 once TRBV11-2
CASSLRQGPTEAFF . 14 TRBJ1-1 . TRBV5-4
CATETSGRADTQYF TRBD2 14 TRBJ2-3 . TRBV10-3
CASSPRGGEAFF . 12 TRBJ1-1 . TRBV18
CASSQVVNTEAFF . 13 TRBJ1-1 few TRBV4-1
CASSWGDVQILSEAFF . 16 TRBJ1-1 . TRBV5-1
CASSLLGDLDGYTF . 14 TRBJ1-2 many TRBV5-6
CASSLSRGYTF . 11 TRBJ1-2 . TRBV28
CSVGASGSNTDTQYF TRBD2 15 TRBJ2-3 . TRBV29-1
CASSEGGTGELFF . 13 TRBJ2-2 . TRBV7-3
CASSQTVSTEAFF . 13 TRBJ1-1 . TRBV2
CASSPPGTSNSPLHF . 15 TRBJ1-6 . TRBV11-2